One and the same sample provided the 17 T cell receptor beta chains below, sequenced in a study of radiotherapy plus CTLA-4 blockade in lung cancer. Sequencing was performed with immunoSEQ multiplex PCR; in TCRdb, only in-frame clones are kept and a portion is missing. The profile shows 90,000 to 100,000 clones, around 88% of them singletons. The starting material was peripheral blood, obtained from a patient treated with radiotherapy plus ipilimumab. These receptors all stem from a human donor with non-small cell lung cancer that progressed on radiotherapy plus ipilimumab.

V gene TRBV15 combines with J gene TRBJ2-5; D possibly corresponds to TRBD2 (6 bases). V gave up 8 bases and J gave up 7 bases, with 17 bases separating them. Germline assignment: CDR1 LNHNV and CDR2 YYDKDF (reference sequence). The CDR3 is 13 residues long. Written as DNA, the CDR3 is TGTGCCACCGGATCCGGGGGTCGGTCGACCCAGTACTTC. Its protein is CATGSGGRSTQYF.

This clone was detected a few times. The V call is TRBV25-1, the J call TRBJ1-1; D is uncertain. The V end was cut by 6 bases, the J end by 0 bases, with 8 bases between. The CDR3 has 13 residues. Germline-derived CDR1 and CDR2 are MGHDK and SYGVNS. CDR3 residues: CASRLFMNTEAFF. As DNA, the CDR3 is TGTGCCAGCAGGTTATTTATGAACACTGAAGCTTTCTTT.

The J gene is TRBJ1-1, the V gene TRBV19, with D uncertain. Germline V gene lookup returns CDR1 LNHDA and CDR2 SQIVND (reference sequence). The CDR3 length is 13 residues. The V end lost 0 bases, the J end lost 4 bases, and 6 bases lay between the germline ends. CDR3 sequence reads: CASSIDPVTEAFF. The DNA for the CDR3 is TGTGCCAGTAGTATAGATCCGGTCACTGAAGCTTTCTTT.

V is TRBV29-1 and J is TRBJ1-3; D not resolved. There are 12 residues in the CDR3. Germline assignment: CDR1 SQVTM and CDR2 ANQGSEA. V lost 6 bases to trimming and J lost 7 bases, with 13 bases between them. In DNA form, the CDR3 reads TGCAGCGTCACAACCCTCGGGAACACCATATATTTT. Protein: CSVTTLGNTIYF.

In this sample, this clone turned up a few times. The CDR3 DNA follows: TGTGCCAGTAGTGGGGGACAGGGTTACGAGCAGTACTTC. It specifies CASSGGQGYEQYF. This rearrangement joins TRBV19 to TRBJ2-7; 9 bases align to TRBD1. J gave up 4 bases and V 5 bases, and 3 bases lay outside the gene matches. From germline, CDR1 is LNHDA and CDR2 SQIVND (reference sequence). The CDR3 covers 13 residues. Full variable domain (missing parts from reference TRBV19 and TRBJ2-7): DGGITQSPKYLFRKEGQNVTLSCEQNLNHDAMYWYRQDPGQGLRLIYYSQIVNDFQKGDIAEGYSVSREKKESFPLTVTSAQKNPTAFYLCASSGGQGYEQYFGPGTRLTVT.

The chain combines TRBV5-6 with TRBJ1-4, with D possibly matching TRBD1 (6 bases). Trimming cost V 0 bases and J 5 bases, with 11 bases left between them. This CDR3 is 15 amino acids long. CDR1 SGHDT and CDR2 YYEEEE come from the germline V gene. The CDR3 loop reads CASSLAGGRNEKLFF. CDR3 DNA: TGTGCCAGCAGCTTGGCCGGGGGGCGGAATGAAAAACTGTTTTTT.

The chain recombines TRBV9 with TRBJ2-5; D unclear. The CDR3 sequence is 14 residues long. Germline CDR1 is SGDLS and CDR2 is YYNGEE. Trimming left V 0 bases short and J 1 base short, with 7 bases between. DNA for the CDR3: TGTGCCAGCAGCGTAGGACGAGGCCAAGAGACCCAGTACTTC. It translates to CASSVGRGQETQYF.

The J gene is TRBJ2-7, the V gene TRBV19; a possible D gene is TRBD1 (6 bases). Trimming removed 5 bases at V and 3 bases at J, with 14 bases between. The CDR3 length is 14 residues. The germline V gene has CDR1 LNHDA and CDR2 SQIVND (reference sequence). CDR3 coding DNA: TGTGCCAGTAGTGTGGGACACCAACTCTACGAGCAGTACTTC. Translating gives CASSVGHQLYEQYF.

This clone was observed once. J is TRBJ1-4 and V is TRBV5-6; possibly TRBD1 for D (6 bases). V was shortened by 2 bases and J by 9 bases, with 14 bases between the two germline ends. Germline CDR1 SGHDT, CDR2 YYEEEE. This CDR3 is 14 amino acids long. The DNA for the CDR3 is TGTGCCAGCAGCTTAAGACAGGCGGGGAAAAAACTGTTTTTT. Its translation is CASSLRQAGKKLFF.

V is TRBV6-6 and J is TRBJ1-1; no firm D call. The germline V gene has CDR1 MNHNY and CDR2 SVGAGI (reference sequence). The CDR3 runs to 16 residues. The V and J ends lost 0 bases and 1 base respectively, with 12 bases between them. CDR3 in amino acids: CASSYSIGRWNTEAFF. CDR3 DNA sequence: TGTGCCAGCAGTTACTCGATCGGGCGGTGGAACACTGAAGCTTTCTTT.

In this sample, this clone turned up a few times. This sample includes further DNA sequences coding for the same CDR3. The V gene is TRBV2, the J gene TRBJ1-2; tentative D call: TRBD1 (6 bases). V lost 5 bases to trimming and J lost 7 bases, with 23 bases between them. This CDR3 is built from 16 residues. Germline V gene lookup returns CDR1 SNHLY and CDR2 FYNNEI. The CDR3: CASSPGGAAGRGGYTF. The CDR3 nucleotides read TGTGCCAGCAGTCCCGGGGGGGCGGCGGGGCGGGGTGGCTACACCTTC.

V gene TRBV6-5 combines with J gene TRBJ1-1; 7 positions agree with TRBD1. The CDR3 consists of 15 residues. The germline CDR1 and CDR2 sequences are MNHEY and SVGAGI. V lost 6 bases and J lost 6; bases outside the gene matches: 13. CDR3: CASRTRGGGASEAFF. In DNA, the CDR3 is TGTGCCAGCAGGACGCGTGGAGGGGGCGCCTCTGAAGCTTTCTTT.

CDR3 loop: CASSVGSATNYGYTF. The DNA for the CDR3 is TGTGCCAGCAGCGTAGGGTCGGCAACGAACTATGGCTACACCTTC. This chain joins TRBV9 and TRBJ1-2, with no clear D. The germline gives CDR1 SGDLS, CDR2 YYNGEE. With 0 bases removed from V and 2 bases from J, the gap between germline ends came to 11 bases. The CDR3 runs to 15 residues.

The chain has TRBV7-9 and TRBJ1-1; 9 positions match TRBD1. Germline assignment: CDR1 SEHNR and CDR2 FQNEAQ (reference sequence). The V segment lost 3 bases and the J segment 5 bases; nucleotides outside the gene matches: 13. The CDR3 loop spans 17 amino acids. The CDR3 sequence is CASSFTGTGSRETEAFF. In nucleotides, the CDR3 is TGTGCCAGCAGCTTCACCGGGACAGGGAGTAGAGAGACTGAAGCTTTCTTT.

The rearrangement uses TRBV2 and TRBJ1-1; a weak D match, TRBD1 (6 bases). Germline-derived CDR1 and CDR2 are SNHLY and FYNNEI. CDR3 length equals 13 residues. The V end lost 6 bases, the J end lost 6 bases, and 14 bases lay between the germline ends. The CDR3 coding sequence is TGTGCCAGCAGGGCGGACAGCGACCCTGAAGCTTTCTTT. Its protein product is CASRADSDPEAFF.

This chain joins TRBV2 and TRBJ2-3, with 7 bases aligning to TRBD2. V dropped 3 bases and J dropped 4; count of bases not matched to a gene: 7. The germline V gene encodes CDR1 SNHLY and CDR2 FYNNEI. The CDR3 extends over 15 amino acids. The CDR3 coding sequence is TGTGCCAGCAGTGATGGGACTAACCGCCCAGATACGCAGTATTTT. Residues: CASSDGTNRPDTQYF.

This chain uses TRBV18 with TRBJ1-1, with D uncertain. The CDR3 is 13 amino acids. Per germline, CDR1 KGHSH and CDR2 LQKENI. V was clipped by 10 bases and J by 2 bases, with 14 bases between them. CDR3 protein: CATRYSENTEAFF. In DNA form, the CDR3 reads TGTGCCACACGTTACTCTGAAAACACTGAAGCTTTCTTT.